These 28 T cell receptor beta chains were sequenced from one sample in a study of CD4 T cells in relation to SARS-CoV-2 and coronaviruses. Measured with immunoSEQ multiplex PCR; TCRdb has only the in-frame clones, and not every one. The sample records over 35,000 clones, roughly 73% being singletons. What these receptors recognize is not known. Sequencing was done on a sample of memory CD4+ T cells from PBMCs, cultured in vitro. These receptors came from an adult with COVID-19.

CDR3 sequence reads: CATTDGSIFGRRKNYNEQFF. CDR3 nucleotides: TGTGCCACCACAGATGGGTCAATTTTCGGGCGCAGGAAAAACTACAATGAGCAGTTCTTC. The V gene is TRBV28, the J gene TRBJ2-1; the D is unclear. The germline V gene encodes CDR1 MDHEN and CDR2 SYDVKM. This CDR3 contains 20 residues. V gave up 10 bases and J gave up 3 bases, with 34 bases separating them. Together with reference TRBV28 and TRBJ2-1, the CDR3 gives the full variable domain: DVKVTQSSRYLVKRTGEKVFLECVQDMDHENMFWYRQDPGLGLRLIYFSYDVKMKEKGDIPEGYSVSREKKERFSLILESASTNQTSMYLCATTDGSIFGRRKNYNEQFFGPGTRLTVL.

DNA for the CDR3: TGTGCCAGCAGCTCGGACAGGGATGGTGAAAAACTGTTTTTT. Translation: CASSSDRDGEKLFF. The rearrangement links TRBV7-9 to TRBJ1-4; 8 positions agree with TRBD1. The CDR3 is 14 residues long. In germline, CDR1 is SEHNR, CDR2 FQNEAQ (reference sequence). The ends lost 4 bases at V and 7 bases at J; junction bases unmatched: 5.

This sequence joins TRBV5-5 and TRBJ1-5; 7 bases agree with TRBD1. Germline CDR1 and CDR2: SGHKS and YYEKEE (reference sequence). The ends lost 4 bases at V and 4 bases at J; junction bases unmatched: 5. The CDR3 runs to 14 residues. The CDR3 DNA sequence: TGTGCCAGCAGCACCGACAGGGCTAATCAGCCCCAGCATTTT. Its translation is CASSTDRANQPQHF.

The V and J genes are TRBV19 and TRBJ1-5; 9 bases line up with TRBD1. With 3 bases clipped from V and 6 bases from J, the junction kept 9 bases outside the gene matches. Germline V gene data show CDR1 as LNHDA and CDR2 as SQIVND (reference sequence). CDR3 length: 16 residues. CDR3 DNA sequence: TGTGCCAGTAGTATGTGGGACAGGGTCGTAGGTCAGCCCCAGCATTTT. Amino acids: CASSMWDRVVGQPQHF.

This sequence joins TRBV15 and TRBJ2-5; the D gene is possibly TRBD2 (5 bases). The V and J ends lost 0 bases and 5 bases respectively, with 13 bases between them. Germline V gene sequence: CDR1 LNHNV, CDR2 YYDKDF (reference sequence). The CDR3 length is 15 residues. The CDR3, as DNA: TGTGCCACCAGCAGAGATCATAGCGACGGCGAGACCCAGTACTTC. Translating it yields CATSRDHSDGETQYF.

CDR3 protein: CASSWGLNQPQHF. CDR3 coding DNA: TGTGCCAGCAGTTGGGGACTTAATCAGCCCCAGCATTTT. The V call is TRBV28, the J call TRBJ1-5, with a possible D match to TRBD1 (5 bases). V gave up 4 bases and J gave up 4 bases, with 8 bases separating them. Looked up from germline, CDR1 is MDHEN and CDR2 is SYDVKM. This CDR3 region has 13 residues. The variable domain in full, with the rest retrieved from reference TRBV28 and TRBJ1-5, is DVKVTQSSRYLVKRTGEKVFLECVQDMDHENMFWYRQDPGLGLRLIYFSYDVKMKEKGDIPEGYSVSREKKERFSLILESASTNQTSMYLCASSWGLNQPQHFGDGTRLSIL.

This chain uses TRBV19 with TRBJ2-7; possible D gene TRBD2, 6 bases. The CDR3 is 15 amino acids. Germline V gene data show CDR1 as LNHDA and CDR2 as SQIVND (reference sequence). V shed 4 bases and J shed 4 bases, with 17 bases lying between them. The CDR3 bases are TGTGCCAGTAGTAAATTGGGGAGCGGAGGGTACGAGCAGTACTTC. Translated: CASSKLGSGGYEQYF.

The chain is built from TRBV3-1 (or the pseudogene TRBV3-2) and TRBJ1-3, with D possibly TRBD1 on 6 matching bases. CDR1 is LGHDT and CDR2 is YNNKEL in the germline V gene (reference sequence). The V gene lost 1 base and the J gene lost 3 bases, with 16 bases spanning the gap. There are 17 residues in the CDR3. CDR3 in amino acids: CASSQVLQGLFGNTIYF. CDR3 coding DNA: TGTGCCAGCAGCCAAGTTTTACAGGGTTTGTTTGGAAACACCATATATTTT.

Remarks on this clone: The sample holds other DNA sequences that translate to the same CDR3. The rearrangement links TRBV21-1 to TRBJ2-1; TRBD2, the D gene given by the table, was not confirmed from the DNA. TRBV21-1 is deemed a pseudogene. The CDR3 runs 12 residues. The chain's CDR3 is CAITSGRNEQFF. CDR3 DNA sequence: TGTGCTATCACTAGCGGGAGGAATGAGCAGTTCTTC.

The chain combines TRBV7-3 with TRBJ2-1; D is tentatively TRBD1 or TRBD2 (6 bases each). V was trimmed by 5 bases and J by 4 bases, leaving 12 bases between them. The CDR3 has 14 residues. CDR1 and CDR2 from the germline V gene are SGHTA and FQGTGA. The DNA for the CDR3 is TGTGCCAGCAGCAGAGGGGGGAGATACAATGAGCAGTTCTTC. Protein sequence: CASSRGGRYNEQFF.

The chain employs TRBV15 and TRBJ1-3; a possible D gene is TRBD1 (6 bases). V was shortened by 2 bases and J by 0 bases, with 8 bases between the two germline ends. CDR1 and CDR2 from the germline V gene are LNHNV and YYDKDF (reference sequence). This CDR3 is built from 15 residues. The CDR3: CATSRTGSSGNTIYF. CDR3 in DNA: TGTGCCACCAGCAGAACAGGGAGCTCTGGAAACACCATATATTTT.

The CDR3 sequence: CASSIRQGTSVYEQYF. The DNA of the CDR3 is TGTGCCAGCAGTATTCGACAGGGGACTAGTGTGTACGAGCAGTACTTC. The chain combines TRBV27 with TRBJ2-7, with D perhaps TRBD1 or TRBD2 (8 bases each). Per germline, CDR1 MNHEY and CDR2 SMNVEV (reference sequence). The CDR3 runs 16 residues. V shed 5 bases and J shed 4 bases, with 21 bases lying between them.

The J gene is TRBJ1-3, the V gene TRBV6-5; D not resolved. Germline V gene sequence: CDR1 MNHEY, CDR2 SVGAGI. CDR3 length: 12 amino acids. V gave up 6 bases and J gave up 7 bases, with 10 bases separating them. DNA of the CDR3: TGTGCCAGCAGATCTTCATTGAACACCATATATTTT. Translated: CASRSSLNTIYF.

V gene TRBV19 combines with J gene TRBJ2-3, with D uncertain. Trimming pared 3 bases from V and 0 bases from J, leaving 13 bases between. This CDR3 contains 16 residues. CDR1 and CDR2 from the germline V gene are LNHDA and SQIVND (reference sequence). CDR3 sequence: CASSIGISTSTDTQYF. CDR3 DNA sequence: TGTGCCAGTAGTATCGGTATAAGTACTAGCACAGATACGCAGTATTTT.

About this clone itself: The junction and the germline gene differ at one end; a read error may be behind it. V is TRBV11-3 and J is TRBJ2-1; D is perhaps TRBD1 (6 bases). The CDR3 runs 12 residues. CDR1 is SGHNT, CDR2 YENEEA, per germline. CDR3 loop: CASSLERGMEVF. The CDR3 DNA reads TGTGCCAGCAGCCTCGAGAGGGGGATGGAGGTCTTC.

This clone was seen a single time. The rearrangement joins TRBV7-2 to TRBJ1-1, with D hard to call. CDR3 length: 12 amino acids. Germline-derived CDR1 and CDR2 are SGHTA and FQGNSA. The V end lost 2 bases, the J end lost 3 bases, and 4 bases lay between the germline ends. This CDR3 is CASSLSYTEAFF. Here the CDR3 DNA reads TGTGCCAGCAGCTTATCATACACTGAAGCTTTCTTT.

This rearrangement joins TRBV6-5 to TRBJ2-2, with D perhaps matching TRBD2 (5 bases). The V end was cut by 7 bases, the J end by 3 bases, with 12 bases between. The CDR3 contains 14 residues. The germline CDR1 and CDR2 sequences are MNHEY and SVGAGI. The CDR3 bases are TGTGCCAGCACGGACGGGGTGGACACCGGGGAGCTGTTTTTT. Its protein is CASTDGVDTGELFF.

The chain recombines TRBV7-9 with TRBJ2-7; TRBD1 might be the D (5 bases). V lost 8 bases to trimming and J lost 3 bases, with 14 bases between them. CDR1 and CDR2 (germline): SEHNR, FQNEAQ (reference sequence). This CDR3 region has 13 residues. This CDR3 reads CASAGQTLYEQYF. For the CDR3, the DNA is TGTGCCAGCGCAGGGCAAACTCTCTACGAGCAGTACTTC. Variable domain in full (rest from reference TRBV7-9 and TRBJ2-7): DTGVSQNPRHKITKRGQNVTFRCDPISEHNRLYWYRQTLGQGPEFLTYFQNEAQLEKSRLLSDRFSAERPKGSFSTLEIQRTEQGDSAMYLCASAGQTLYEQYFGPGTRLTVT.

CDR3 amino acids: CASSLGTGANVLTF. CDR3 nucleotide sequence: TGTGCCAGCAGCCTGGGGACTGGGGCCAACGTCCTGACTTTC. This chain connects TRBV5-6 to TRBJ2-6; D is unclear. The CDR3 spans 14 residues. CDR1 and CDR2 (germline): SGHDT, YYEEEE. Trimming left V 4 bases short and J 2 bases short, with 7 bases between. The entire variable domain, with the rest obtained from reference TRBV5-6 and TRBJ2-6, is as follows: DAGVTQSPTHLIKTRGQQVTLRCSPKSGHDTVSWYQQALGQGPQFIFQYYEEEERQRGNFPDRFSGHQFPNYSSELNVNALLLGDSALYLCASSLGTGANVLTFGAGSRLTVL.

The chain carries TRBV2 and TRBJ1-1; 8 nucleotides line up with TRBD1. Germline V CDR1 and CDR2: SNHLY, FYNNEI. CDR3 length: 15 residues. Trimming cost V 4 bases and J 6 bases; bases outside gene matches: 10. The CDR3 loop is CASSVQGAGISEAFF. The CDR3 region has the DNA TGTGCCAGCAGTGTTCAGGGGGCGGGTATCTCTGAAGCTTTCTTT.

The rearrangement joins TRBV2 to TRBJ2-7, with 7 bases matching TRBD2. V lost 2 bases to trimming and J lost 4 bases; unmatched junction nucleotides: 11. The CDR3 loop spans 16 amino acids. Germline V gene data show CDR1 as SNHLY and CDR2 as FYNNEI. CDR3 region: CASSERSSGLSYEQYF. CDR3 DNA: TGTGCCAGCAGTGAAAGAAGTAGCGGGCTCAGTTACGAGCAGTACTTC. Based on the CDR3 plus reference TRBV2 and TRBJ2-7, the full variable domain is EPEVTQTPSHQVTQMGQEVILRCVPISNHLYFYWYRQILGQKVEFLVSFYNNEISEKSEIFDDQFSVERPDGSNFTLKIRSTKLEDSAMYFCASSERSSGLSYEQYFGPGTRLTVT.

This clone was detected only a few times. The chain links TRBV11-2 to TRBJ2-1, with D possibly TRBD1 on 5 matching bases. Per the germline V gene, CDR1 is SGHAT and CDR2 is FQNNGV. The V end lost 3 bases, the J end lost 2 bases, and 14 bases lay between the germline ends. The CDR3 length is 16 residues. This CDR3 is CASSFEPGSAYNEQFF. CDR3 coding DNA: TGTGCCAGCAGCTTCGAGCCAGGGTCGGCCTACAATGAGCAGTTCTTC. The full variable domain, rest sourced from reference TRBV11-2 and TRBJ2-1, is EAGVAQSPRYKIIEKRQSVAFWCNPISGHATLYWYQQILGQGPKLLIQFQNNGVVDDSQLPKDRFSAERLKGVDSTLKIQPAKLEDSAVYLCASSFEPGSAYNEQFFGPGTRLTVL.

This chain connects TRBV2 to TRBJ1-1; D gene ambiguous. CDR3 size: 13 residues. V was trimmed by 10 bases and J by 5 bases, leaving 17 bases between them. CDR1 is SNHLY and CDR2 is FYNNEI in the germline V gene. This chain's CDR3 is CATNRAPGTEAFF. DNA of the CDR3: TGTGCCACGAACCGGGCCCCGGGGACTGAAGCTTTCTTT.

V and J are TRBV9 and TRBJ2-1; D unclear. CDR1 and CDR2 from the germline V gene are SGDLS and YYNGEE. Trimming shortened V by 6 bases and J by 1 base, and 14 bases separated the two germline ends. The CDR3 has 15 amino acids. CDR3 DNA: TGTGCCAGCACCCCCCTGGGGAAATCCTACAATGAGCAGTTCTTC. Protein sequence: CASTPLGKSYNEQFF.

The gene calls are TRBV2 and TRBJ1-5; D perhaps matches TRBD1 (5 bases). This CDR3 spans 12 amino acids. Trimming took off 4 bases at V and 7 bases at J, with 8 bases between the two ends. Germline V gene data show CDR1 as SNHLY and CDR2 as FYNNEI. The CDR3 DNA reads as TGTGCCAGCAGTGCGGAGGGGCAGCCCCAGCATTTT. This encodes CASSAEGQPQHF.

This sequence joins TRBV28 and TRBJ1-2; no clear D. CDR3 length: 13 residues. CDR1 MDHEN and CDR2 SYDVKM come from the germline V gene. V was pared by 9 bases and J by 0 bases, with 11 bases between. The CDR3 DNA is TGTGCCAGTAAGGGAGTTACTAACTATGGCTACACCTTC. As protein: CASKGVTNYGYTF.

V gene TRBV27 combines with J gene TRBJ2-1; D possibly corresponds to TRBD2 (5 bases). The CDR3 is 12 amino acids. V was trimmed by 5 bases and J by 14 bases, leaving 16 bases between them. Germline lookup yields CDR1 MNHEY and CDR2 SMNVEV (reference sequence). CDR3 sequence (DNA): TGTGCCAGCAGTACCAAAGCGGAAGAGGAGTTCTTC. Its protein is CASSTKAEEEFF.

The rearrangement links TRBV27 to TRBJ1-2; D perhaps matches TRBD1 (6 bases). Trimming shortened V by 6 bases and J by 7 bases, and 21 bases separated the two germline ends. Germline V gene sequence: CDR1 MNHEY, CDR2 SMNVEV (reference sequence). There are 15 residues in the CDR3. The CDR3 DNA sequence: TGTGCCAGCAGCCGCGCCTCCGGCGTAGGGGGTGGCTACACCTTC. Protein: CASSRASGVGGGYTF.